Reported below is one T cell receptor (beta chain). The antigen is not known. This record comes from a study of beta chain features in type 1 diabetes. Study details: Age, gender and cell yields were similar between patients and healthy donors. Across all samples, fewer than 120,000,000 sorted cells were examined.

Points from the study as a whole: VDJ junctions in type 1 diabetes patients carried more deletions and fewer insertions. Short templates might get an advantage during PCR, and this would be equal in patients and controls.

Germline lookup yields CDR1 SGHTA and CDR2 FQGNSA. This CDR3 contains 16 residues. With V trimmed by 5 bases and J by 3 bases, 13 bases remained unmatched. cDNA synthesis used the whole RNA isolate, giving expressed TCRB sequences. Sequencing was performed with immunoSEQ multiplex PCR; in TCRdb, only in-frame clones are kept and a portion is missing. The sample lists 900,000 or so clones, roughly a sixth occurring once. The chain employs TRBV7-2 and TRBJ2-7; 7 bases line up with TRBD2. The TCR comes from a young woman in good health. Sequenced sample: naive CD4+ T cells from blood. CDR3 coding DNA: TGTGCCAGCAGCCCGGGTCCGGGACTACTGAGCTACGAGCAGTACTTC. Translation gives CASSPGPGLLSYEQYF. Supplemented by reference TRBV7-2 and TRBJ2-7, the full variable domain reads GAGVSQSPSNKVTEKGKDVELRCDPISGHTALYWYRQSLGQGLEFLIYFQGNSAPDKSGLPSDRFSAERTGGSVSTLTIQRTQQEDSAVYLCASSPGPGLLSYEQYFGPGTRLTVT.